One and the same sample provided the 24 T cell receptor beta chains below, sequenced in a study of T cell repertoires in cytomegalovirus infection. One entry per CDR3 protein, called by TCRdb with MiXCR from the reads. The sample holds 250,000 or so distinct CDR3 sequences; about a sixth are singletons and the top ten take roughly half. Sequencing was done on a sample of CD8+ T cells from PBMCs. All receptors derive from a human donor in good health (CMV status not recorded). Some clones in this sample may be carry-over from other donors' samples.

This clonotype was seen many times. The chain joins TRBV6-1 to TRBJ2-7, with 8 bases matching TRBD1. Trimming took 2 bases from V and 6 from J; bases not matched to a gene: 9. Germline CDR1 reads MNHNS; CDR2 reads SASEGT. The CDR3 extends over 15 amino acids. CDR3 amino acids: CASSETTGAVSEQYF. The CDR3 region has the DNA TGTGCCAGCAGTGAAACGACAGGGGCTGTAAGCGAGCAGTACTTC.

This clonotype was counted between two and nine times. The chain joins TRBV4-3 to TRBJ1-1; D is possibly TRBD1 (6 bases). CDR3 length equals 16 residues. The germline gives CDR1 LGHNA, CDR2 YSLEER. The V gene lost 0 bases and the J gene lost 5 bases, with 16 bases spanning the gap. The CDR3 DNA reads TGCGCCAGCAGCCAAGATGTGGGGGGGCAAGGAACTGAAGCTTTCTTT. As protein: CASSQDVGGQGTEAFF.

Worth noting for this clonotype: A much larger clonotype is one base distant, so this may be a read error. The conserved phenylalanine or tryptophan normally closing the CDR3 is absent here, so this likely arose from a read error. V is TRBV12-3 or TRBV12-4 and J is TRBJ1-1; 8 bases fit TRBD1. V shed 8 bases and J 8 bases; nucleotides not matched to a gene: 4. This CDR3 comprises 11 residues. The CDR3 DNA sequence: TGTGCCAGCCAGGGGGCCGGGGAAGCTTTCCTT. It encodes CASQGAGEAFL.

This clonotype was observed at least ten times. Sequence at one end of the junction differs from germline and may be a read error. This sequence joins TRBV7-7 and TRBJ2-1; D gene ambiguous. This CDR3 region has 13 residues. The germline V gene has CDR1 SSHAT and CDR2 FNYEAQ (reference sequence). The CDR3 bases are TGTGCTAGCAGCTTATCACTCCTCGGTGAGCAGTTCTTC. As protein: CASSLSLLGEQFF. Combining the CDR3 with reference TRBV7-7 and TRBJ2-1 gives the whole variable domain GAGVSQSPRYKVTKRGQDVTLRCDPISSHATLYWYQQALGQGPEFLTYFNYEAQPDKSGLPSDRFSAERPEGSISTLTIQRTEQRDSAMYRCASSLSLLGEQFFGPGTRLTVL.

This clonotype was detected many times. The rearrangement joins TRBV7-8 to TRBJ1-5, with 8 bases lining up with TRBD1. The CDR3 has 15 amino acids. Germline CDR1 SGHVS, CDR2 FQNEAQ. V lost 5 bases, J lost 0 bases, and 3 bases stayed unmatched. CDR3 DNA: TGTGCCAGCAGCCAGACAGGGGATAGCAATCAGCCCCAGCATTTT. Translation gives CASSQTGDSNQPQHF.

This clonotype has just a few counts. V usage is TRBV6-2 or TRBV6-3 and J usage is TRBJ2-1; 10 nucleotides match TRBD2. In germline, CDR1 is MNHEY, CDR2 SVGEGT. This CDR3 region has 15 residues. The ends lost 0 bases at V and 8 bases at J; junction bases unmatched: 4. CDR3 DNA sequence: TGTGCCAGCAGTTACTCAGCGGGGGGGCCGGATGAGCAGTTCTTC. It is translated as CASSYSAGGPDEQFF.

V is TRBV7-6 and J is TRBJ2-6, with D hard to call. This CDR3 has 13 amino acids. With 5 bases removed from V and 9 bases from J, the gap between germline ends came to 11 bases. CDR1 SGHVS and CDR2 FNYEAQ come from the germline V gene. The CDR3 reads CASSELTFNVLTF. The CDR3 DNA reads TGTGCCAGCAGCGAATTAACCTTCAACGTCCTGACTTTC.

This clonotype was picked up many times. This rearrangement joins TRBV7-8 to TRBJ2-3; 8 bases line up with TRBD2. Germline values: CDR1 SGHVS, CDR2 FQNEAQ. This CDR3 contains 15 residues. V trimming: 6 bases; J trimming: 6 bases; junction bases outside the gene matches: 11. The CDR3 DNA is TGTGCCAGCAGGGCACTAGCGGCGGGACGGGATACGCAGTATTTT. Its protein is CASRALAAGRDTQYF.

The chain links TRBV4-2 to TRBJ2-5, with 8 bases identical to TRBD2. The length of the CDR3 is 17 residues. The V segment lost 4 bases and the J segment 1 base; nucleotides outside the gene matches: 11. Germline V CDR1 and CDR2: LGHNA, YNFKEQ. This chain's CDR3 is CASSPYLSGGGQETQYF. In DNA, the CDR3 is TGTGCCAGCAGCCCTTACCTATCGGGAGGGGGCCAAGAGACCCAGTACTTC.

Details on this clonotype: This may arise from a read error, as a much more abundant clone is one base away. V gene TRBV4-1 combines with J gene TRBJ1-1; 9 positions match TRBD1. J was trimmed by 0 bases and V by 8 bases; bases with no gene match: 28. The CDR3 covers 22 residues. Germline values: CDR1 MGHRA, CDR2 YSYEKL. The CDR3 loop reads CASGFKGTGTYPVGWVNTEAFF. The CDR3, as DNA: TGCGCCAGCGGCTTTAAGGGGACAGGGACTTACCCCGTTGGTTGGGTGAACACTGAAGCTTTCTTT.

This clonotype was detected ten times or more. V is TRBV7-8 and J is TRBJ2-1, with D possibly TRBD2 on 6 matching bases. The CDR3 length is 16 residues. Trimming removed 0 bases at V and 5 bases at J, with 14 bases between. Germline CDR1 is SGHVS and CDR2 is FQNEAQ. CDR3 sequence: CASSLAGGIEHNEQFF. CDR3 coding DNA: TGTGCCAGCAGCTTAGCCGGGGGTATTGAACACAATGAGCAGTTCTTC.

The V call is TRBV5-6, the J call TRBJ1-2; no definite D call. CDR1 and CDR2 from the germline V gene are SGHDT and YYEEEE. The germline V and J ends were trimmed by 1 base and 3 bases, with 16 bases remaining between them. The CDR3 runs 16 residues. The CDR3 DNA follows: TGTGCCAGCAGCTTGATCGGGAAGGAGTACTACTATGGCTACACCTTC. Translation gives CASSLIGKEYYYGYTF.

The chain joins TRBV20-1 to TRBJ2-1, with a tentative D call TRBD2 (7 bases). The V gene's germline CDR1 is DFQATT and CDR2 SNEGSKA (reference sequence). Trimming stripped 3 bases from V and 3 bases from J, with 18 bases between. CDR3 length: 16 residues. CDR3 sequence (DNA): TGCAGTGCTAGGATTAACCGAGGGGGGGTCTACAATGAGCAGTTCTTC. Protein sequence: CSARINRGGVYNEQFF.

This clonotype was counted at least ten times. This sequence joins TRBV20-1 and TRBJ2-3; perhaps TRBD1 as D (6 bases). The germline gives CDR1 DFQATT, CDR2 SNEGSKA (reference sequence). This CDR3 comprises 18 residues. V dropped 1 base and J dropped 0 bases, with 20 bases sitting between them. As DNA, the CDR3 is TGCAGTGCTAGAGTCCGACCGCTGACAGGCTCTAGCACAGATACGCAGTATTTT. Translation: CSARVRPLTGSSTDTQYF.

This clonotype was counted only a few times. The chain combines TRBV4-3 with TRBJ2-1; TRBD2 is a possible D gene (7 bases). The germline gives CDR1 LGHNA, CDR2 YSLEER. This CDR3 comprises 16 residues. V lost 1 base and J lost 7, with 17 bases in between. The CDR3 bases are TGCGCCAGCAGCCAAGTCGGGGGGCCCCCCGATAATGAGCAGTTCTTC. Translating it yields CASSQVGGPPDNEQFF.

V gene TRBV15 combines with J gene TRBJ2-3; D might be TRBD2 (5 bases). The germline gives CDR1 LNHNV, CDR2 YYDKDF (reference sequence). CDR3 length equals 15 residues. The germline V and J ends were trimmed by 5 bases and 0 bases, with 12 bases remaining between them. The CDR3 DNA follows: TGTGCCACCAGCCCCTCCCGGACTAGCACAGATACGCAGTATTTT. It specifies CATSPSRTSTDTQYF.

In its sample, this clonotype was seen a few times. The J gene is TRBJ1-1, the V gene TRBV29-1; the D gene is possibly TRBD1 (5 bases). Germline V gene data show CDR1 as SQVTM and CDR2 as ANQGSEA. This CDR3 has 14 residues. Trimming cost V 8 bases and J 0 bases, with 16 bases left between them. The CDR3 region is CSTLGDSMNTEAFF. In nucleotides, the CDR3 is TGCAGCACCCTCGGGGACTCTATGAACACTGAAGCTTTCTTT.

The chain is built from TRBV7-9 and TRBJ2-7; D may be TRBD1 (6 bases). Looked up from germline, CDR1 is SEHNR and CDR2 is FQNEAQ (reference sequence). This CDR3 contains 16 residues. With 4 bases removed from V and 0 bases from J, the gap between germline ends came to 16 bases. The CDR3, as DNA: TGTGCCAGCAGCTCGACCAGTACAGGGAACTCCTACGAGCAGTACTTC. Protein product: CASSSTSTGNSYEQYF.

This clonotype was counted between two and nine times. The gene calls are TRBV6-2 or TRBV6-3 and TRBJ2-1; TRBD2 might be the D (6 bases). Per germline, CDR1 MNHEY and CDR2 SVGEGT. The CDR3 has 14 amino acids. V was pared by 0 bases and J by 15 bases, with 18 bases between. The CDR3 DNA follows: TGTGCCAGCAGTTACTCGTCGCGGGGCAACGTCAGGTTCTTC. Its translation: CASSYSSRGNVRFF.

This clonotype was observed a handful of times. This may arise from a read error, as a much more abundant clone is one base away. The V gene is TRBV7-6, the J gene TRBJ2-7; the D is unclear. The CDR3 consists of 12 residues. Germline CDR1 and CDR2: SGHVS and FNYEAQ. V lost 3 bases, J lost 3 bases, and 6 bases lay in between. CDR3 in amino acids: CASSFGDYEQYF. DNA for the CDR3: TGTGCCAGCAGCTTTGGGGACTACGAGCAGTACTTC. The variable domain in full, with the rest retrieved from reference TRBV7-6 and TRBJ2-7, is GAGVSQSPRYKVTKRGQDVALRCDPISGHVSLYWYRQALGQGPEFLTYFNYEAQQDKSGLPNDRFSAERPEGSISTLTIQRTEQRDSAMYRCASSFGDYEQYFGPGTRLTVT.

The genes are TRBV5-1 and TRBJ1-5; 8 positions agree with TRBD1. CDR3 length: 16 amino acids. After removal of 0 bases from V and 3 bases from J, the junction contained 5 bases not matched to a gene. Germline values: CDR1 SGHRS, CDR2 YFSETQ. CDR3 protein: CASSLVGQGDNQPQHF. The DNA of the CDR3 is TGCGCCAGCAGCTTGGTAGGACAGGGAGACAATCAGCCCCAGCATTTT.

This clonotype appeared a few times. This chain joins TRBV11-1 and TRBJ2-2, with TRBD2 matching 12 bases. The V gene's germline CDR1 is SGHAT and CDR2 FQDESV (reference sequence). The CDR3 is 24 amino acids. J was trimmed by 0 bases and V by 3 bases; bases with no gene match: 23. For the CDR3, the DNA is TGTGCCAGCAGCTTCCCGACAGGAGGGACTAGCGGGCTTCAAAACCTCCCGAACACCGGGGAGCTGTTTTTT. Translated: CASSFPTGGTSGLQNLPNTGELFF.

This clonotype has only a few counts. The chain has TRBV29-1 and TRBJ2-1; perhaps D is TRBD1 or TRBD2 (5 bases each). Between the trimmed V and J ends, which lost 1 base and 2 bases, there was a span of 15 bases. This CDR3 is 16 amino acids long. Germline assignment: CDR1 SQVTM and CDR2 ANQGSEA. CDR3 amino acids: CSVEGAGTATYNEQFF. The DNA of the CDR3 is TGCAGCGTTGAAGGGGCCGGGACGGCTACCTACAATGAGCAGTTCTTC.

This chain connects TRBV29-1 to TRBJ2-1; 14 positions agree with TRBD2. Germline V gene sequence: CDR1 SQVTM, CDR2 ANQGSEA. V dropped 3 bases and J dropped 9; count of bases not matched to a gene: 4. The CDR3 is made up of 14 amino acids. CDR3 DNA sequence: TGCAGCGTTGACCGGACTAGCGGGGGGATTGAGCAGTTCTTC. Its translation: CSVDRTSGGIEQFF.